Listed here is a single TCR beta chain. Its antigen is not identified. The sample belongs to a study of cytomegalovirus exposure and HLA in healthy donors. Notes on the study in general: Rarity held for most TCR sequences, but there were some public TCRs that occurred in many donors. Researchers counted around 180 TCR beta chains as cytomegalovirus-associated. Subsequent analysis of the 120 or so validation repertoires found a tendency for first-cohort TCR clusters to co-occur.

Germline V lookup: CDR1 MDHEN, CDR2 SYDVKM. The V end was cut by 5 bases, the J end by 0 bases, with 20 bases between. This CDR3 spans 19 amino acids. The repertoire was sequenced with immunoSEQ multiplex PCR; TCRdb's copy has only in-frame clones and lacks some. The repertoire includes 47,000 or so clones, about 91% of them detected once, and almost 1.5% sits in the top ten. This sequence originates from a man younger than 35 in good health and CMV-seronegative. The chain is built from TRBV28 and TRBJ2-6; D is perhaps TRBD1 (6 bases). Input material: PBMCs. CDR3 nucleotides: TGTGCCAGCAGTCCGAAATGCCAGGGGTCAAGCTCTGGGGCCAACGTCCTGACTTTC. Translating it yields CASSPKCQGSSSGANVLTF.